This T cell receptor (beta chain) comes out of a study of T cell repertoires in ileal Crohn's disease. The overall study: Patients had a median roughly 7.9-year disease duration, and roughly 32% were active smokers. About half received postoperative treatment, under 14 with thiopurines and around 18 anti-TNF.

Study-wide findings and caveats: Endoscopic recurrence occurred in every patient whose clonality exceeded 26.8%.

Trimming cost V 5 bases and J 6 bases; bases outside gene matches: 8. The CDR3 has 16 residues. The germline V gene encodes CDR1 MGHDK and CDR2 SYGVNS. A remark on this clone: Its antigen is currently unknown.

Sequencing was performed with immunoSEQ multiplex PCR; in TCRdb, only in-frame clones are kept and a portion is missing. Altogether about 14,000 clones are present, 80% to 90% being singletons, with the ten largest covering around 6%. The sequence derives from an adult with Crohn's disease. Specimen: ileal tissue. The V gene is TRBV25-1, the J gene TRBJ2-3; 13 bases align to TRBD2. CDR3 in amino acids: CASSPLAGGYGDTQYF. DNA for the CDR3: TGTGCCAGCAGTCCACTAGCGGGAGGGTACGGTGATACGCAGTATTTT.